Sequencing of this T cell receptor beta chain was carried out in a study of T cells after yellow fever vaccination. General study results and limits: Relatively few clonotypes were ones that appeared in both CD4 and CD8 compartments. FACS-sorted repertoires could contain abundant clonotypes contaminating from the bulk population.

This clonotype was seen only a few times. The antigen remains undetermined. The study made its TCR cDNA through 5'RACE template switching. That step introduced a universal primer site along with UMIs. TCRdb reprocessed the 5' RACE reads via MiXCR and lists one record per CDR3 protein. The sample has about 320,000 distinct CDR3 sequences, around 6.8% seen once; the top ten hold 18%. The CDR3 contains 15 residues. J gave up 4 bases and V 0 bases, and 4 bases lay outside the gene matches. The germline V gene has CDR1 DFQATT and CDR2 SNEGSKA (reference sequence). Source: PBMCs, taken roughly 47 days after the first yellow fever vaccination. This TCR was sampled from a man between 18 and 35 years old who received the YFV17D yellow fever vaccine. The chain is built from TRBV20-1 and TRBJ1-1, with 11 bases identical to TRBD1. As DNA, the CDR3 is TGCAGTGCTAGAGACGGCGGGACAGGGGGCACTGAAGCTTTCTTT. Translated, it gives CSARDGGTGGTEAFF.